This entry lists 6 T cell receptor beta chains sequenced from one sample in a study of siplizumab effects on memory and regulatory T cells. Produced via immunoSEQ multiplex PCR; TCRdb's table is partial and in-frame only. Here the sample spans around 100,000 clones, approximately 94% being singletons. Sequencing was performed on non-Treg CD4+ T cells sorted from blood. The receptors come from a human donor in good health.

The chain links TRBV6-5 to TRBJ2-7, with no clear D. Germline lookup yields CDR1 MNHEY and CDR2 SVGAGI. V was cut by 2 bases and J by 5 bases, with 19 bases left in between. The CDR3 is 16 amino acids. The DNA of the CDR3 is TGTGCCAGCAGTTACCCCCCGGGCAGCTTAGGCAACGAGCAGTACTTC. Translating it yields CASSYPPGSLGNEQYF.

The chain combines TRBV4-1 with TRBJ1-4; D uncertain. V was trimmed by 2 bases and J by 6 bases, leaving 10 bases between them. The CDR3 loop spans 14 amino acids. Germline V CDR1 and CDR2: MGHRA, YSYEKL. CDR3 amino acids: CASSQRTADEKLFF. Here the CDR3 DNA reads TGCGCCAGCAGCCAAAGAACCGCCGATGAAAAACTGTTTTTT.

The chain carries TRBV7-2 and TRBJ2-7; 7 bases agree with TRBD1. CDR3 size: 15 residues. V dropped 5 bases and J dropped 6; count of bases not matched to a gene: 13. Germline assignment: CDR1 SGHTA and CDR2 FQGNSA. The CDR3 region has the DNA TGTGCCAGCAGCCGATCGACAGGGTACAGCTTCGAGCAGTACTTC. It translates to CASSRSTGYSFEQYF.

V gene TRBV6-5 combines with J gene TRBJ2-5; D unresolved. This CDR3 spans 13 amino acids. CDR1 MNHEY and CDR2 SVGAGI come from the germline V gene. V was shortened by 5 bases and J by 3 bases, with 10 bases between the two germline ends. This CDR3 is CASSGGPEETQYF. CDR3 sequence (DNA): TGTGCCAGCAGTGGCGGTCCAGAAGAGACCCAGTACTTC.

V gene TRBV25-1 combines with J gene TRBJ1-4; 9 bases map to TRBD1. The V gene end was trimmed by 4 bases and the J gene end by 1 base; junction bases not matched to a gene: 4. Germline V gives CDR1 MGHDK, CDR2 SYGVNS. The CDR3 has 16 amino acids. The CDR3 sequence is CASSGDRVETNEKLFF. CDR3 in DNA: TGTGCCAGCAGTGGGGACAGGGTGGAAACTAATGAAAAACTGTTTTTT. Full variable domain (outside the CDR3, taken from reference TRBV25-1 and TRBJ1-4): EADIYQTPRYLVIGTGKKITLECSQTMGHDKMYWYQQDPGMELHLIHYSYGVNSTEKGDLSSESTVSRIRTEHFPLTLESARPSHTSQYLCASSGDRVETNEKLFFGSGTQLSVL.

The V and J genes are TRBV30 and TRBJ2-5; D gene uncertain. Germline V gene sequence: CDR1 GTSNPN, CDR2 SVGIG (reference sequence). CDR3 size: 13 residues. Trimming left V 7 bases short and J 1 base short, with 13 bases between. CDR3 coding DNA: TGTGCCTCGACCACCGGGTCCCAAGAGACCCAGTACTTC. Its translation is CASTTGSQETQYF.